This T cell receptor (beta chain) was obtained from a study of T cells in Graves' hyperthyroidism and ophthalmopathy. About the study: At initial diagnosis, before any treatment had begun, peripheral blood was obtained.

This clonotype rates as medium-sized. Over 18 months, lack of ophthalmopathy progression marked Graves' hyperthyroidism as stable. Used for diagnoses were clinical symptoms, serum thyroxine and TRAb, thyroid ultrasound and orbital computed tomography. This CDR3 spans 16 amino acids. Germline CDR1 is SNHLY and CDR2 is FYNNEI. Deletions cut 10 bases from V and 0 bases from J, with 16 bases between. Amplified regions were TCR beta CDR3 sequences from RNA transcripts. An initial round of RT-PCR targeting the TCR CDR3 relied on the HTBI primer set. TCRdb used MiXCR to reprocess the multiplex PCR reads, holding one entry per CDR3 protein. The sample records approximately 28,000 distinct CDR3 sequences, approximately 46% being singletons.

The receptor was derived from a woman aged 25-40 years with Graves' hyperthyroidism. Sequencing was performed on blood. This chain uses TRBV2 with TRBJ2-6, with unresolved D. The CDR3 loop is CATLARLSSGANVLTF. CDR3 coding DNA: TGTGCCACCCTGGCCAGATTGAGCTCTGGGGCCAACGTCCTGACTTTC.